This TCR beta chain was profiled in a study of shared clonotypes between healthy human individuals. CD45RO-negative, CCR7-selected cells formed the naive CD8 fraction, which excluded terminally differentiated effector memory CD45RA+ cells. Trimming stripped 8 bases from V and 6 bases from J, with 11 bases between. The CDR3 sequence is 11 residues long. Per germline, CDR1 MNHEY and CDR2 SMNVEV (reference sequence). Clones were read by immunoSEQ multiplex PCR, and TCRdb kept only the in-frame ones, dropping some. The sample yields some 2 million clones, about 95% seen once. Points from the study as a whole: Naive subsets generally exceeded memory subsets in estimated richness. A handful of donors had 5% to 6.5% of their naive CD4 clonotypes in common.

About this clone: Its antigen is unknown.

The source is a man aged 18 to 35 in good health. Sequenced input: naive CD8+ T cells sorted from blood. This rearrangement joins TRBV27 to TRBJ2-7; D not certain. The CDR3 reads CASGSQSEQYF. For the CDR3, the DNA is TGTGCCAGCGGTAGTCAATCCGAGCAGTACTTC.